What follows are 11 T cell receptor beta chains derived from one specimen sequenced in a study of metastatic and nonmetastatic thyroid tumors. The entire patient cohort was treatment-naive prior to thyroid surgery. TCRdb re-clonotyped the PCR reads through MiXCR. The sample lists some 35,000 clones, approximately 34% occurring once. Specimen: tumor tissue. These receptors were collected from a female donor with papillary thyroid cancer or a benign thyroid nodule (not recorded which). Some clones in this sample may be carry-over from other donors' samples.

This clone was picked up a small number of times. The chain uses TRBV29-1 and TRBJ2-1; the D gene could be TRBD1 or TRBD2 (6 bases each). From germline, CDR1 is SQVTM and CDR2 ANQGSEA. V was trimmed by 5 bases and J by 5 bases, leaving 19 bases between them. This CDR3 region has 15 residues. CDR3 nucleotides: TGCAGCGTTCGCCGAGGGGGGATTCGGGACAATGAGCAGTTCTTC. Protein product: CSVRRGGIRDNEQFF.

CDR3 amino acids: CASKLSTPQGDSPLHF. In DNA, the CDR3 is TGTGCCAGTAAGCTTTCGACTCCACAGGGGGATTCACCCCTCCACTTT. The chain uses TRBV19 and TRBJ1-6, with 8 bases matching TRBD1. Germline V gene data show CDR1 as LNHDA and CDR2 as SQIVND (reference sequence). With 7 bases clipped from V and 8 bases from J, the junction kept 13 bases outside the gene matches. The length of the CDR3 is 16 residues.

This clone has just a few counts. This chain joins TRBV6-2 or TRBV6-3 and TRBJ2-2, with D maybe TRBD2 (6 bases). Between the trimmed V and J ends, which lost 0 bases and 2 bases, there was a span of 10 bases. The CDR3 length is 16 residues. Germline V lookup: CDR1 MNHEY, CDR2 SVGEGT. The CDR3 sequence is CASSYSEGFNTGELFF. The CDR3 DNA reads TGTGCCAGCAGTTACTCGGAGGGGTTCAACACCGGGGAGCTGTTTTTT.

This clone came up a few times. The V and J genes are TRBV28 and TRBJ1-2; D not resolved. The CDR3 runs 13 residues. V was shortened by 3 bases and J by 5 bases, with 10 bases between the two germline ends. Germline loops: CDR1 MDHEN, CDR2 SYDVKM. In DNA, the CDR3 is TGTGCCAGCAGTTTTCGTTCGATTTATGGCTACACCTTC. It encodes CASSFRSIYGYTF.

To note about this clone: This specimen includes other DNA sequences encoding the same CDR3. The V and J genes are TRBV7-9 and TRBJ1-1, with D perhaps TRBD1 (5 bases). V shed 2 bases and J shed 4 bases, with 11 bases lying between them. The CDR3 contains 14 residues. Per germline, CDR1 SEHNR and CDR2 FQNEAQ (reference sequence). CDR3 nucleotide sequence: TGTGCCAGCAGCTTACGAGGGGTAAGCACTGAAGCTTTCTTT. It yields the protein CASSLRGVSTEAFF.

The chain couples TRBV18 to TRBJ2-7; perhaps TRBD2 as D (5 bases). The CDR3 has 12 residues. Trimming took off 3 bases at V and 2 bases at J, with 5 bases between the two ends. The germline CDR1 and CDR2 sequences are KGHSH and LQKENI. The CDR3 nucleotides are TGTGCCAGCTCACCCGGGGCCTACGAGCAGTACTTC. The encoded protein is CASSPGAYEQYF.

This clone was counted a few times. The CDR3 DNA is TGTGCCAGCAGCTCTCTCAGGGGCAATGAGCAGTTCTTC. Amino acid sequence: CASSSLRGNEQFF. The chain employs TRBV6-1 and TRBJ2-1; TRBD1 might be the D (6 bases). CDR3 size: 13 residues. V was clipped by 6 bases and J by 6 bases, with 12 bases between them. Per germline, CDR1 MNHNS and CDR2 SASEGT.

Concerning this clone itself: One end of the junction is discordant with germline, which a read error may explain. The rearrangement joins TRBV6-2 or TRBV6-3 to TRBJ2-7; the D is unclear. The V gene's germline CDR1 is MNHEY and CDR2 SVGEGT. The CDR3 has 15 amino acids. CDR3 in DNA: TGTGCCAGCAGTTACTCGATGCTGCAATCCTTCGAGCAGTACTTC. The encoded protein is CASSYSMLQSFEQYF.

This clone has only a few counts. This chain connects TRBV6-1 to TRBJ2-7, with 9 bases that match TRBD1. The CDR3 is 15 amino acids. V gave up 6 bases and J gave up 0 bases; unmatched junction bases: 6. Germline V gene sequence: CDR1 MNHNS, CDR2 SASEGT. Written as DNA, the CDR3 is TGTGCCAGCAGCGTTACAGGGGGCAGCTCCTACGAGCAGTACTTC. Translation gives CASSVTGGSSYEQYF.

This clone was seen a single time. V is TRBV20-1 and J is TRBJ1-4; no firm D call. The CDR3 is 13 residues long. With 0 bases removed from V and 6 bases from J, the gap between germline ends came to 8 bases. Germline CDR1 is DFQATT and CDR2 is SNEGSKA (reference sequence). The CDR3 bases are TGCAGTGCTAGAGATCTGGAGGATGAAAAACTGTTTTTT. This sequence encodes CSARDLEDEKLFF.

This clone was counted between two and nine times. The chain carries TRBV11-3 and TRBJ1-1; no definite D call. Germline loops: CDR1 SGHNT, CDR2 YENEEA. The CDR3 extends over 14 amino acids. Trimming took 3 bases from V and 1 from J, leaving 9 bases between them. The CDR3 protein is CASSLGVANTEAFF. CDR3 nucleotide sequence: TGTGCCAGCAGCTTGGGCGTCGCGAACACTGAAGCTTTCTTT.